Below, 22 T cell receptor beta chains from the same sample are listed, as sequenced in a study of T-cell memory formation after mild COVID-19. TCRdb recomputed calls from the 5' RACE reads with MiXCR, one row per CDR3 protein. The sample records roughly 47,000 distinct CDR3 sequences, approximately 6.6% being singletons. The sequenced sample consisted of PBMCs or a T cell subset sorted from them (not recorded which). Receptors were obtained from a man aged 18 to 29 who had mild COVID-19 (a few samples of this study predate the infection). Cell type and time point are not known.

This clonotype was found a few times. This chain's CDR3 is CASSIFPGRHQPQHF. The CDR3 DNA reads as TGTGCCAGCAGTATCTTCCCGGGACGGCATCAGCCCCAGCATTTT. The chain uses TRBV6-2 or TRBV6-3 and TRBJ1-5, with D perhaps TRBD1 (5 bases). Trimming removed 5 bases from V and 5 bases from J, with 16 bases in between. Germline V gene sequence: CDR1 MNHEY, CDR2 SVGEGT. This CDR3 has 15 amino acids.

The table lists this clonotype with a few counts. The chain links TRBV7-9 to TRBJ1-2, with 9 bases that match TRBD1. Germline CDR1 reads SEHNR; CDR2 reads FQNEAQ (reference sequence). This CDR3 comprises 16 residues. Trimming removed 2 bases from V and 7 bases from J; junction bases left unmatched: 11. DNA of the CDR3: TGTGCCAGCAGCTTACAAAAAAGTACAGGGGGCGGTGGCTACACCTTC. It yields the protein CASSLQKSTGGGGYTF.

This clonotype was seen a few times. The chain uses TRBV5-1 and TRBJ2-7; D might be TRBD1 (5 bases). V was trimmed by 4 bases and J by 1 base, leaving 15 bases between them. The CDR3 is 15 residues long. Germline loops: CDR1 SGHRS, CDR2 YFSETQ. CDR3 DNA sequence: TGCGCCAGCAGCCCCTCTCCACAGGAATCCTACGAGCAGTACTTC. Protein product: CASSPSPQESYEQYF.

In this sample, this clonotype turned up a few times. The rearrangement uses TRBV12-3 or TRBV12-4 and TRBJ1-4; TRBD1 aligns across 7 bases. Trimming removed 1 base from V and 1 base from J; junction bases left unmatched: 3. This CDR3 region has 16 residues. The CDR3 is CASSLGGGRTNEKLFF. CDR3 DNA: TGTGCCAGCAGTTTAGGAGGGGGCAGAACTAATGAAAAACTGTTTTTT.

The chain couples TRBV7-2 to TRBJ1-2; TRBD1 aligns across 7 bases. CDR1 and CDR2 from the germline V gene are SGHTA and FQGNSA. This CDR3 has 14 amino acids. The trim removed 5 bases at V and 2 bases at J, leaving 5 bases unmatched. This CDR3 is CASSRDSANYGYTF. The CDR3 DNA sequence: TGTGCCAGCAGCCGGGACAGCGCAAACTATGGCTACACCTTC. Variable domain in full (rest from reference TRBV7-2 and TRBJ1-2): GAGVSQSPSNKVTEKGKDVELRCDPISGHTALYWYRQSLGQGLEFLIYFQGNSAPDKSGLPSDRFSAERTGGSVSTLTIQRTQQEDSAVYLCASSRDSANYGYTFGSGTRLTVV.

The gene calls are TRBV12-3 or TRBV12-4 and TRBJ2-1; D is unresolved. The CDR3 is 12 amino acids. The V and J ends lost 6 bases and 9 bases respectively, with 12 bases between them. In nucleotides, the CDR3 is TGTGCCAGCAGCCCGAACACCGTTGAGCAGTTCTTC. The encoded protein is CASSPNTVEQFF.

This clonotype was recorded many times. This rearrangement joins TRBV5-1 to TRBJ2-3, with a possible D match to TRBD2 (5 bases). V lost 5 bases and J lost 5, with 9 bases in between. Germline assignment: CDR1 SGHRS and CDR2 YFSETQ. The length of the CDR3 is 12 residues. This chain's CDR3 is CASRKEGDTQYF. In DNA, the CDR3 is TGCGCCAGCAGGAAAGAGGGAGATACGCAGTATTTT.

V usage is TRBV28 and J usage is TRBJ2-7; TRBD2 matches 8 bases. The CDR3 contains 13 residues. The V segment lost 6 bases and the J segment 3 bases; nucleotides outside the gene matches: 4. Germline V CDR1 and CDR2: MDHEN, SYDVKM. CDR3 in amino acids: CASSGGGFYEQYV. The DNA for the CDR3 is TGTGCCAGCAGCGGCGGGGGGTTCTACGAGCAGTACGTC.

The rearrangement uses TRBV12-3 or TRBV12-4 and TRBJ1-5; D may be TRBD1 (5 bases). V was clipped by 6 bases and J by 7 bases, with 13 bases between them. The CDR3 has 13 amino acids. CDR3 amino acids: CASSYRGDQPQHF. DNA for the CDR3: TGTGCCAGCAGCTACAGAGGGGACCAGCCCCAGCATTTT.

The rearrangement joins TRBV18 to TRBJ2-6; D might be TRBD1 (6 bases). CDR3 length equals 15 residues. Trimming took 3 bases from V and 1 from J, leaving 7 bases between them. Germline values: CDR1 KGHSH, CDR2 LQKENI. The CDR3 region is CASSPQGSGANVLTF. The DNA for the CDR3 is TGTGCCAGCTCACCTCAGGGGTCTGGGGCCAACGTCCTGACTTTC. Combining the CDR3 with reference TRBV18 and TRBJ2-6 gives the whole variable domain NAGVMQNPRHLVRRRGQEARLRCSPMKGHSHVYWYRQLPEEGLKFMVYLQKENIIDESGMPKERFSAEFPKEGPSILRIQQVVRGDSAAYFCASSPQGSGANVLTFGAGSRLTVL.

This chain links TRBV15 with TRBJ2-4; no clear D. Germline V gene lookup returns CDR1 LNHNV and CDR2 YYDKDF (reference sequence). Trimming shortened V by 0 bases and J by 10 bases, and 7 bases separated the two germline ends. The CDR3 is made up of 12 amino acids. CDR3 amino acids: CATSRDFIIQYF. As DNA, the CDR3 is TGTGCCACCAGCAGAGATTTTATTATTCAGTACTTC.

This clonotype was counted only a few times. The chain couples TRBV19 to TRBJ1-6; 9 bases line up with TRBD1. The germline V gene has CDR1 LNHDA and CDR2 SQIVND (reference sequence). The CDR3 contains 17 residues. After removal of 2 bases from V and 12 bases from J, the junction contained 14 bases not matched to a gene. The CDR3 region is CASSIRIGTGILEPLHF. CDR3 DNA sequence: TGTGCCAGTAGTATACGAATCGGGACAGGGATCTTGGAACCCCTCCACTTT.

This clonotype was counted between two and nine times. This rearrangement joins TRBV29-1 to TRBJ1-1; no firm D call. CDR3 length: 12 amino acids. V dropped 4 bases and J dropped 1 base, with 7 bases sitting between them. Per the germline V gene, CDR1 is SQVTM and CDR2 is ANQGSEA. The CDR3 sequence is CSVVRQNTEAFF. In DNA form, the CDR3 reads TGCAGCGTTGTCCGCCAGAACACTGAAGCTTTCTTT.

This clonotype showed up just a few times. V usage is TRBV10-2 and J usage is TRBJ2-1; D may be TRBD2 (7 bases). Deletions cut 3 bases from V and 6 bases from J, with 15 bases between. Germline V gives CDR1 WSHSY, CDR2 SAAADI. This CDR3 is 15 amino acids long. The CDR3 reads CASSDVVGGRNEQFF. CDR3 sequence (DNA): TGCGCCAGCAGTGATGTAGTGGGGGGGCGCAATGAGCAGTTCTTC.

The CDR3 nucleotides are TGTGCCAGCAGCCCCCATCGGGGGTTGAGCACAGATACGCAGTATTTT. As protein: CASSPHRGLSTDTQYF. V and J are TRBV7-8 and TRBJ2-3; D might be TRBD2 (6 bases). Germline CDR1 SGHVS, CDR2 FQNEAQ. V was trimmed by 5 bases and J by 0 bases, leaving 15 bases between them. This CDR3 is built from 16 residues.

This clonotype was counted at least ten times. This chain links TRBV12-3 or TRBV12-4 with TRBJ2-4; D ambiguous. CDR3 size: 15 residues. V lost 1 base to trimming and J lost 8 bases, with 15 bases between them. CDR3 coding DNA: TGTGCCAGCAGTTTAGTCGGAAATCGATTTGACATTCAGTACTTC. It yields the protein CASSLVGNRFDIQYF.

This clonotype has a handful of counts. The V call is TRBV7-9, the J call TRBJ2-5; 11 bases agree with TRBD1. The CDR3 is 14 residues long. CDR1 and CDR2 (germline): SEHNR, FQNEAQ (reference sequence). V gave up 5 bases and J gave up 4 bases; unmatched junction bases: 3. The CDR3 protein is CASSPGTGGETQYF. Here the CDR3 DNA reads TGTGCCAGCAGCCCCGGGACAGGGGGAGAGACCCAGTACTTC.

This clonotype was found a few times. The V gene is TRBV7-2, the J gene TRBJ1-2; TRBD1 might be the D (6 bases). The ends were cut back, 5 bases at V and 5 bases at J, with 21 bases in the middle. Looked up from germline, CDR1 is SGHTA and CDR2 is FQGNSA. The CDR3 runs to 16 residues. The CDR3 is CASSKRQGGAGYGYTF. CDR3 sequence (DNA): TGTGCCAGCAGCAAAAGACAAGGGGGAGCCGGGTATGGCTACACCTTC.

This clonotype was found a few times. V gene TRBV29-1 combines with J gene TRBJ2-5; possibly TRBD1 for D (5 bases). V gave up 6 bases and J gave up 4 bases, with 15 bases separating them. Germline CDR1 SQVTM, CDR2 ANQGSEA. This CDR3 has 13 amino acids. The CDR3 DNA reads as TGCAGCGTCACAAGGGGATCGCGAGAGACCCAGTACTTC. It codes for CSVTRGSRETQYF.

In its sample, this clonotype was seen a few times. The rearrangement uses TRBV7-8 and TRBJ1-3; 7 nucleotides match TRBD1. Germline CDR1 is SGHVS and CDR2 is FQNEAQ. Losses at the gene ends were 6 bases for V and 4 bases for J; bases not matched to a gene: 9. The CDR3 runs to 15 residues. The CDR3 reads CASRPGQAVGNTIYF. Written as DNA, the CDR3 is TGTGCCAGCAGGCCCGGACAGGCGGTCGGAAACACCATATATTTT.

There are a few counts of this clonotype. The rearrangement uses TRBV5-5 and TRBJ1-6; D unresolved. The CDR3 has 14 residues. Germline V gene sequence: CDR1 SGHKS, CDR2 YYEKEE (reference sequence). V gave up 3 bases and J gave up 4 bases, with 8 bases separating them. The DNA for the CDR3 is TGTGCCAGCAGCTCGGGAGGTTATAATTCACCCCTCCACTTT. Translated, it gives CASSSGGYNSPLHF.

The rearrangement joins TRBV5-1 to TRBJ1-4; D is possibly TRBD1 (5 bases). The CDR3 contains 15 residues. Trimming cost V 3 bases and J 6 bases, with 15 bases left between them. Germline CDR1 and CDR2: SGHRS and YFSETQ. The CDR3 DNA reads TGCGCCAGCAGCTGGCAGGGAGGAAGCGATGAAAAACTGTTTTTT. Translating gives CASSWQGGSDEKLFF.